This T cell receptor (beta chain) was identified in a study of T cells in Graves' hyperthyroidism and ophthalmopathy. Regions amplified from RNA transcripts were the TCR beta CDR3 regions. A set of HTBI primers served as the primers for a first-round RT-PCR of the TCR CDR3. A single record per CDR3 protein comes from TCRdb applying MiXCR to the multiplex PCR reads. The table lists around 800,000 distinct CDR3 sequences, more than 30% of them singletons, with around 9.3% in the top ten. Germline V gene sequence: CDR1 MNHEY, CDR2 SVGEGT. V lost 2 bases to trimming and J lost 0 bases, with 16 bases between them. This CDR3 has 17 residues.

The TCR comes from a man aged 18-30 years with Graves' hyperthyroidism. Specimen: blood. The chain joins TRBV6-2 or TRBV6-3 to TRBJ1-1; D is unclear. CDR3 nucleotides: TGTGCCAGCAGTTACCCACACTACACCAGCTTGAACACTGAAGCTTTCTTT. Protein: CASSYPHYTSLNTEAFF.